The 18 T cell receptor beta chains below were found in one sample sequenced in a study of Ad26.COV2.S vaccination and SARS-CoV-2 variants. Documented treatment: some 20 received Ad26.COV2.S at low or high dose, single or two shots; several received placebo; per-sample allocation not given. The samples date from day 63 after the first vaccine or placebo injection. TCRdb keeps only in-frame clones here, not all; method: immunoSEQ multiplex PCR. The table lists a few hundred thousand clones, more than 80% of them singletons. Sequences were derived from peripheral blood, sampled in a trial of Ad26.COV2.S vaccine versus placebo. The receptors originated from a person aged 18-60 years who received the Ad26.COV2.S COVID-19 vaccine or a placebo.

The chain combines TRBV19 with TRBJ2-4, with D maybe TRBD2 (5 bases). The V and J ends lost 10 bases and 3 bases respectively, with 16 bases between them. The CDR3 sequence is 14 residues long. Germline V CDR1 and CDR2: LNHDA, SQIVND (reference sequence). This chain's CDR3 is CATTRGSNKNIQYF. Written as DNA, the CDR3 is TGTGCCACCACGAGAGGGTCGAACAAAAACATTCAGTACTTC.

This chain connects TRBV28 to TRBJ1-4; D remains ambiguous. This CDR3 spans 14 amino acids. Trimming removed 7 bases from V and 0 bases from J, with 9 bases in between. Germline V CDR1 and CDR2: MDHEN, SYDVKM. For the CDR3, the DNA is TGTGCCAGCACCACTCCGGCAACTAATGAAAAACTGTTTTTT. Amino acid sequence: CASTTPATNEKLFF.

J is TRBJ2-7 and V is TRBV5-1, with 9 bases lining up with TRBD1. Losses at the gene ends were 2 bases for V and 4 bases for J; bases not matched to a gene: 7. The CDR3 extends over 15 amino acids. CDR1 is SGHRS, CDR2 YFSETQ, per germline. The CDR3 nucleotides are TGCGCCAGCAGCTTCGCGGGACAGGGTATATACGAGCAGTACTTC. It is translated as CASSFAGQGIYEQYF.

The chain recombines TRBV15 with TRBJ2-5, with 7 bases aligning to TRBD2. Trimming took 1 base from V and 5 from J; bases not matched to a gene: 7. This CDR3 has 15 amino acids. In germline, CDR1 is LNHNV, CDR2 YYDKDF (reference sequence). The CDR3 DNA reads as TGTGCCACCAGCAGAGCTATTGGGAGGGGCGAGACCCAGTACTTC. Its protein is CATSRAIGRGETQYF.

V and J are TRBV29-1 and TRBJ1-1; 7 positions match TRBD1. This CDR3 spans 13 amino acids. Germline values: CDR1 SQVTM, CDR2 ANQGSEA. The junction had 7 bases not matched to a gene; V was cut back by 4 bases and J by 5 bases. CDR3 region: CSVGAGGRTEAFF. The CDR3 coding sequence is TGCAGCGTTGGAGCAGGGGGGCGTACTGAAGCTTTCTTT.

The chain combines TRBV29-1 with TRBJ2-5; D is uncertain. The CDR3 contains 12 residues. V was shortened by 3 bases and J by 5 bases, with 10 bases between the two germline ends. The germline V gene has CDR1 SQVTM and CDR2 ANQGSEA. The CDR3 nucleotides read TGCAGCGTTGATTCGGTGATGGAGACCCAGTACTTC. It encodes CSVDSVMETQYF.

This clone was counted a single time. V and J are TRBV6-6 and TRBJ1-1; D ambiguous. With 2 bases removed from V and 1 base from J, the gap between germline ends came to 11 bases. CDR1 is MNHNY, CDR2 SVGAGI, per germline (reference sequence). This CDR3 region has 15 residues. The chain's CDR3 is CASSYPQNKNTEAFF. The CDR3 nucleotides read TGTGCCAGCAGTTACCCACAGAATAAGAACACTGAAGCTTTCTTT.

This chain joins TRBV12-3 or TRBV12-4 and TRBJ2-1; possibly TRBD2 for D (6 bases). Trimming pared 6 bases from V and 12 bases from J, leaving 12 bases between. The CDR3 extends over 11 amino acids. CDR3 sequence reads: CASSPGTAQFF. As DNA, the CDR3 is TGTGCCAGCAGCCCCGGGACTGCGCAGTTCTTC.

The chain employs TRBV5-6 and TRBJ1-4; D unclear. The CDR3 loop spans 18 amino acids. With 2 bases removed from V and 7 bases from J, the gap between germline ends came to 24 bases. The germline V gene has CDR1 SGHDT and CDR2 YYEEEE. CDR3 DNA: TGTGCCAGCAGCTTCTTGAAACCGAACGCCATGGGTGGTGAAAAACTGTTTTTT. Protein product: CASSFLKPNAMGGEKLFF. The whole variable domain, remainder taken from reference TRBV5-6 and TRBJ1-4, is DAGVTQSPTHLIKTRGQQVTLRCSPKSGHDTVSWYQQALGQGPQFIFQYYEEEERQRGNFPDRFSGHQFPNYSSELNVNALLLGDSALYLCASSFLKPNAMGGEKLFFGSGTQLSVL.

The V call is TRBV28, the J call TRBJ1-5; D might be TRBD1 (5 bases). The germline gives CDR1 MDHEN, CDR2 SYDVKM. V lost 5 bases to trimming and J lost 6 bases, with 17 bases between them. The length of the CDR3 is 15 residues. The CDR3 spells CASSSRLRGGQPQHF. The CDR3 DNA follows: TGTGCCAGCAGTAGCCGGTTGAGGGGCGGTCAGCCCCAGCATTTT.

The gene calls are TRBV19 and TRBJ2-4; D is possibly TRBD1 (5 bases). Trimming cost V 1 base and J 6 bases, with 13 bases left between them. This CDR3 spans 15 amino acids. Germline CDR1 LNHDA, CDR2 SQIVND (reference sequence). This CDR3 reads CASSIAQGTVNIQYF. For the CDR3, the DNA is TGTGCCAGTAGTATAGCCCAGGGCACGGTAAACATTCAGTACTTC. The full variable domain, with the rest looked up from reference TRBV19 and TRBJ2-4, is DGGITQSPKYLFRKEGQNVTLSCEQNLNHDAMYWYRQDPGQGLRLIYYSQIVNDFQKGDIAEGYSVSREKKESFPLTVTSAQKNPTAFYLCASSIAQGTVNIQYFGAGTRLSVL.

This chain connects TRBV7-2 to TRBJ2-2; TRBD1 matches at 7 bases. The J segment lost 4 bases and the V segment lost 0 bases, leaving 2 bases of the junction unmatched. The CDR3 is 15 residues long. Germline CDR1 SGHTA, CDR2 FQGNSA. The CDR3 sequence is CASSLAGQSTGELFF. The CDR3 region has the DNA TGTGCCAGCAGCTTAGCGGGACAGAGCACCGGGGAGCTGTTTTTT.

V gene TRBV19 combines with J gene TRBJ1-1; tentatively, D is TRBD1 (5 bases). CDR3 length: 12 residues. Germline V gives CDR1 LNHDA, CDR2 SQIVND (reference sequence). V lost 10 bases and J 5 bases, leaving 14 bases between the germline ends. The CDR3 DNA is TGTGCCACCTGGAGGGGAGCGACTGAAGCTTTCTTT. Amino acid sequence: CATWRGATEAFF.

This chain links TRBV2 with TRBJ1-4; D not resolved. The V gene lost 2 bases and the J gene lost 4 bases, with 8 bases spanning the gap. CDR1 is SNHLY, CDR2 FYNNEI, per germline. This CDR3 spans 14 amino acids. CDR3 in DNA: TGTGCCAGCAGTGAACGGTTCATTAATGAAAAACTGTTTTTT. It encodes CASSERFINEKLFF.

The chain uses TRBV18 and TRBJ2-1; D might be TRBD2 (6 bases). The CDR3 loop spans 14 amino acids. Per germline, CDR1 KGHSH and CDR2 LQKENI. The ends were cut back, 5 bases at V and 7 bases at J, with 15 bases in the middle. The CDR3 sequence: CASSSSREINEQFF. Here the CDR3 DNA reads TGTGCCAGCTCATCCTCTCGGGAGATTAATGAGCAGTTCTTC.

Here the CDR3 reads CASSSTSYAGELFF. The CDR3 DNA is TGTGCCAGCAGCTCAACTAGTTACGCCGGGGAGCTGTTTTTT. V usage is TRBV3-1 (or the pseudogene TRBV3-2) and J usage is TRBJ2-2, with a possible D match to TRBD2 (5 bases). V shed 5 bases and J shed 6 bases, with 13 bases lying between them. The CDR3 consists of 14 residues. The V gene's germline CDR1 is LGHDT and CDR2 YNNKEL (reference sequence).

J is TRBJ1-2 and V is TRBV28; 8 positions match TRBD1. The CDR3 covers 16 residues. The germline V gene has CDR1 MDHEN and CDR2 SYDVKM. V gave up 6 bases and J gave up 4 bases; unmatched junction bases: 13. CDR3 bases: TGTGCCAGCAGACAAGGACAGGGAGCGGCTGCCTATGGCTACACCTTC. Amino acid sequence: CASRQGQGAAAYGYTF.

The J gene is TRBJ2-7, the V gene TRBV6-5; 7 bases agree with TRBD1. Germline V gene data show CDR1 as MNHEY and CDR2 as SVGAGI. Unmatched junction bases numbered 7, after V lost 6 bases and J lost 2 bases. This CDR3 contains 14 residues. CDR3 loop: CASSLGQLAYEQYF. CDR3 nucleotide sequence: TGTGCCAGCAGCCTGGGACAGCTAGCCTACGAGCAGTACTTC.